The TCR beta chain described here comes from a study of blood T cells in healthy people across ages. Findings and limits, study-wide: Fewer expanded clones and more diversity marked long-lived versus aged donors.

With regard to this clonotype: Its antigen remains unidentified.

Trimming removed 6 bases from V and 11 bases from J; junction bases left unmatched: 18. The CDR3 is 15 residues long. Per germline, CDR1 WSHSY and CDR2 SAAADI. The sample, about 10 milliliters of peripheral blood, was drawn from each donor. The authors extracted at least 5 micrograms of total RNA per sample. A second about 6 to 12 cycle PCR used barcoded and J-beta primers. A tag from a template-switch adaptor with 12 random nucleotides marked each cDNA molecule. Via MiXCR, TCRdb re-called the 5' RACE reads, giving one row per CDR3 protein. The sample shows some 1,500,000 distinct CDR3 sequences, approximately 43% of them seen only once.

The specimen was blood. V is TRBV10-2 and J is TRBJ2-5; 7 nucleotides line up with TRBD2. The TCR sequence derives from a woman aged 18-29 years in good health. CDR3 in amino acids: CASRARAAGVREQYF. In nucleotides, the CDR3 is TGCGCCAGCAGGGCCCGAGCGGCGGGAGTGAGAGAGCAGTACTTC.